These 15 T cell receptor beta chains were sequenced from one sample in a study of shared T cell receptors in the human thymus. TCRdb's table, derived via immunoSEQ multiplex PCR, lists solely in-frame clones and lacks some. This table holds some 660,000 clones, around 87% found once. The same specimen was also included in a second study, on human thymus T cells.

The sequenced material came from thymocytes. These receptors were collected from a boy in the first two years of life with a congenital heart defect.

The chain joins TRBV10-3 to TRBJ2-5; D is perhaps TRBD2 (6 bases). The CDR3 is 16 residues long. Germline V lookup: CDR1 ENHRY, CDR2 SYGVKD. V gave up 4 bases and J gave up 3 bases, with 18 bases separating them. The CDR3 bases are TGTGCCATCAGTGGACCATCCGACGGCGGGGAAGAGACCCAGTACTTC. Amino acid sequence: CAISGPSDGGEETQYF.

DNA for the CDR3: TGTGCCAGCAGACGGGACAGGGTTTCACCCCTCCACTTT. Residues: CASRRDRVSPLHF. The chain carries TRBV6-6 and TRBJ1-6; 9 bases match TRBD1. The germline gives CDR1 MNHNY, CDR2 SVGAGI (reference sequence). The CDR3 spans 13 residues. V dropped 6 bases and J dropped 9; count of bases not matched to a gene: 3.

The V gene is TRBV2, the J gene TRBJ2-3; D not resolved. Per germline, CDR1 SNHLY and CDR2 FYNNEI. The CDR3 extends over 13 amino acids. V was cut by 1 base and J by 6 bases, with 8 bases left in between. The CDR3 DNA is TGTGCCAGCAGTGAAGGGCCCCCGGATACGCAGTATTTT. Its protein product is CASSEGPPDTQYF.

In DNA, the CDR3 is TGCAGTGCCCCCTCAGATACGCAGTATTTT. This sequence encodes CSAPSDTQYF. The chain links TRBV20-1 to TRBJ2-3; the D is unclear. The CDR3 is 10 residues long. The germline V gene has CDR1 DFQATT and CDR2 SNEGSKA (reference sequence). Trimming took 6 bases from V and 4 from J, leaving 5 bases between them.

The CDR3 sequence: CASGQARGNQPQHF. Written as DNA, the CDR3 is TGTGCCAGCGGACAGGCCAGGGGGAATCAGCCCCAGCATTTT. The chain couples TRBV6-6 to TRBJ1-5; 7 bases align to TRBD1. V lost 8 bases to trimming and J lost 4 bases; unmatched junction nucleotides: 8. The CDR3 consists of 14 residues. Germline CDR1 is MNHNY and CDR2 is SVGAGI (reference sequence).

V and J are TRBV19 and TRBJ2-2; a weak D match, TRBD1 (6 bases). The germline V and J ends were trimmed by 6 bases and 7 bases, with 15 bases remaining between them. CDR1 and CDR2 (germline): LNHDA, SQIVND (reference sequence). This CDR3 spans 14 amino acids. The CDR3 loop is CASRITQGNGELFF. CDR3 coding DNA: TGTGCCAGTAGGATTACACAGGGTAACGGGGAGCTGTTTTTT. Drawing the rest from reference TRBV19 and TRBJ2-2, the complete variable domain is DGGITQSPKYLFRKEGQNVTLSCEQNLNHDAMYWYRQDPGQGLRLIYYSQIVNDFQKGDIAEGYSVSREKKESFPLTVTSAQKNPTAFYLCASRITQGNGELFFGEGSRLTVL.

The J gene is TRBJ1-4, the V gene TRBV28, with D tentatively TRBD1 (5 bases). This CDR3 is built from 13 residues. Germline values: CDR1 MDHEN, CDR2 SYDVKM. V was trimmed by 6 bases and J by 6 bases, leaving 11 bases between them. The DNA for the CDR3 is TGTGCCAGCAGGGACACAACGTATGAAAAACTGTTTTTT. This translates into CASRDTTYEKLFF.

To note about this clone: This sample also contains other DNA sequences that code for the same CDR3. This chain links TRBV18 with TRBJ2-1, with D possibly being TRBD2 (5 bases). The CDR3 has 14 residues. V was pared by 0 bases and J by 4 bases, with 7 bases between. Germline CDR1 is KGHSH and CDR2 is LQKENI. The CDR3 DNA follows: TGTGCCAGCTCACCACCAGCGGCTTACAATGAGCAGTTCTTC. Translating it yields CASSPPAAYNEQFF.

The chain combines TRBV4-1 with TRBJ1-2; a weak D match, TRBD1 (5 bases). The germline CDR1 and CDR2 sequences are MGHRA and YSYEKL. This CDR3 spans 17 amino acids. Trimming shortened V by 2 bases and J by 3 bases, and 19 bases separated the two germline ends. The CDR3 sequence: CASSQYFGAGMDYGYTF. Written as DNA, the CDR3 is TGCGCCAGCAGCCAATATTTCGGCGCAGGGATGGACTATGGCTACACCTTC.

The rearrangement joins TRBV19 to TRBJ1-1; the D gene is possibly TRBD1 (5 bases). In germline, CDR1 is LNHDA, CDR2 SQIVND (reference sequence). CDR3 length: 14 residues. V gave up 7 bases and J gave up 0 bases, with 12 bases separating them. As DNA, the CDR3 is TGTGCCAGTAACCGACAGAGCATGAACACTGAAGCTTTCTTT. Its translation is CASNRQSMNTEAFF.

This clone appeared a few times. The chain links TRBV28 to TRBJ1-6, with 7 bases matching TRBD1. This CDR3 has 14 amino acids. The germline CDR1 and CDR2 sequences are MDHEN and SYDVKM. Germline trimming cut 6 bases from V and 7 bases from J; bases unmatched to any gene: 6. CDR3 protein: CASSLQGPNSPLHF. The CDR3 DNA is TGTGCCAGCAGCCTACAGGGGCCCAATTCACCCCTCCACTTT.

This clone was seen more than once but under ten times. The rearrangement joins TRBV14 to TRBJ2-3, with TRBD2 as a possible D gene (5 bases). The CDR3 covers 15 residues. Germline CDR1 and CDR2: SGHDN and FVKESK. The V end was cut by 3 bases, the J end by 2 bases, with 12 bases between. In nucleotides, the CDR3 is TGTGCCAGCAGCCAGCCGGGGTCTTACACAGATACGCAGTATTTT. Translation gives CASSQPGSYTDTQYF.

This chain links TRBV7-6 with TRBJ1-1; 10 positions agree with TRBD1. Trimming at V came to 5 bases and at J to 7 bases, leaving 4 bases not matched to a gene. Germline V lookup: CDR1 SGHVS, CDR2 FNYEAQ. The CDR3 is 13 amino acids. This chain's CDR3 is CASSGDRGGEAFF. CDR3 coding DNA: TGTGCCAGCAGCGGGGACAGGGGAGGTGAAGCTTTCTTT. Filled out from reference TRBV7-6 and TRBJ1-1, the complete variable domain reads GAGVSQSPRYKVTKRGQDVALRCDPISGHVSLYWYRQALGQGPEFLTYFNYEAQQDKSGLPNDRFSAERPEGSISTLTIQRTEQRDSAMYRCASSGDRGGEAFFGQGTRLTVV.

The CDR3, as DNA: TGTGCCAGCAGCCAGGAGGGTCGGGGTAACTATGGCTACACCTTC. Amino acid sequence: CASSQEGRGNYGYTF. V and J are TRBV4-2 and TRBJ1-2; no reliable D call. The CDR3 spans 15 residues. V was clipped by 3 bases and J by 1 base, with 12 bases between them. Germline assignment: CDR1 LGHNA and CDR2 YNFKEQ.

J is TRBJ2-1 and V is TRBV15; 16 bases line up with TRBD2. J gave up 1 base and V 3 bases, and 21 bases lay outside the gene matches. The CDR3 has 24 amino acids. Germline V lookup: CDR1 LNHNV, CDR2 YYDKDF (reference sequence). CDR3 in DNA: TGTGCCACCAGCAGGGCACAGGGGAACGCCGGGACTAGCGGGAGGGCCGCATCCTACAATGAGCAGTTCTTC. Its translation is CATSRAQGNAGTSGRAASYNEQFF.